These 18 T cell receptor beta chains originate from one sample sequenced in a study of CD8+ T cells in alopecia areata. After isolation, RNA underwent reverse transcription to generate cDNA as the sequencing template. The protocol was immunoSEQ multiplex PCR, while the TCRdb copy is restricted to in-frame clones and leaves out a portion. The sample yields hundreds of thousands of clones, under 80% seen once. The specimen was CD4+ T cells sorted from blood, collected at week 0. The receptors were sampled from a human donor with alopecia areata.

This chain joins TRBV5-1 and TRBJ1-2, with a tentative D call TRBD1 (6 bases). The V gene lost 4 bases and the J gene lost 5 bases, with 12 bases spanning the gap. The CDR3 is 13 residues long. The germline CDR1 and CDR2 sequences are SGHRS and YFSETQ. The CDR3 reads CASSGGGGYGYTF. The CDR3 DNA reads TGCGCCAGCAGCGGAGGGGGAGGTTATGGCTACACCTTC.

This sequence joins TRBV25-1 and TRBJ1-1; D is unresolved. The CDR3 has 11 residues. The germline V and J ends were trimmed by 7 bases and 5 bases, with 8 bases remaining between them. Germline CDR1 reads MGHDK; CDR2 reads SYGVNS. Here the CDR3 reads CASKRETEAFF. The CDR3 region has the DNA TGTGCCAGCAAAAGGGAAACTGAAGCTTTCTTT.

The genes are TRBV15 and TRBJ2-5; TRBD1 matches 8 bases. With 8 bases clipped from V and 2 bases from J, the junction kept 4 bases outside the gene matches. The CDR3 totals 13 residues. Germline V lookup: CDR1 LNHNV, CDR2 YYDKDF (reference sequence). CDR3 sequence (DNA): TGTGCCACCCTCGGGACAGGTCAAGAGACCCAGTACTTC. Translating gives CATLGTGQETQYF.

This chain connects TRBV29-1 to TRBJ2-5; D might be TRBD2 (6 bases). The CDR3 loop spans 12 amino acids. The germline V gene encodes CDR1 SQVTM and CDR2 ANQGSEA. Trimming took 6 bases from V and 5 from J, leaving 13 bases between them. CDR3 sequence (DNA): TGCAGCGTCGTCCGGGGGATCGAGACCCAGTACTTC. Amino acids: CSVVRGIETQYF.

The rearrangement links TRBV18 to TRBJ2-3; TRBD2 agrees at 8 bases. The CDR3 covers 15 residues. Germline lookup yields CDR1 KGHSH and CDR2 LQKENI. V gave up 2 bases and J gave up 6 bases; unmatched junction bases: 7. CDR3: CASSPTSGGKDTQYF. The CDR3 DNA is TGTGCCAGCTCACCAACGAGCGGGGGAAAGGATACGCAGTATTTT.

The chain links TRBV29-1 to TRBJ2-5; either TRBD1 or TRBD2 may supply D (5 bases each). Germline CDR1 SQVTM, CDR2 ANQGSEA. This CDR3 contains 12 residues. Deletions cut 2 bases from V and 4 bases from J, with 8 bases between. CDR3 loop: CSVESGTETQYF. In DNA form, the CDR3 reads TGCAGCGTTGAATCAGGGACAGAGACCCAGTACTTC.

V gene TRBV7-9 combines with J gene TRBJ2-7; 9 bases line up with TRBD1. Trimming took 5 bases from V and 5 from J; bases not matched to a gene: 13. This CDR3 has 16 residues. Germline loops: CDR1 SEHNR, CDR2 FQNEAQ (reference sequence). The CDR3 sequence is CASSMTGGNSVNEQYF. In DNA form, the CDR3 reads TGTGCCAGCAGCATGACAGGGGGGAATAGTGTGAACGAGCAGTACTTC.

This rearrangement joins TRBV2 to TRBJ2-3; 7 bases match TRBD2. This CDR3 contains 13 residues. V lost 10 bases to trimming and J lost 1 base; unmatched junction nucleotides: 5. Germline V gene data show CDR1 as SNHLY and CDR2 as FYNNEI. As DNA, the CDR3 is TGTGCCACTTCTAGCGGACGCACAGATACGCAGTATTTT. It translates to CATSSGRTDTQYF. Supplemented by reference TRBV2 and TRBJ2-3, the full variable domain reads EPEVTQTPSHQVTQMGQEVILRCVPISNHLYFYWYRQILGQKVEFLVSFYNNEISEKSEIFDDQFSVERPDGSNFTLKIRSTKLEDSAMYFCATSSGRTDTQYFGPGTRLTVL.

The chain uses TRBV10-3 and TRBJ1-2; D uncertain. V shed 0 bases and J shed 8 bases, with 10 bases lying between them. Germline-derived CDR1 and CDR2 are ENHRY and SYGVKD. The CDR3 is 13 amino acids. The CDR3 sequence: CAISESREEGYTF. The CDR3 region has the DNA TGTGCCATCAGTGAGTCTAGGGAGGAGGGCTACACCTTC.

The gene calls are TRBV5-1 and TRBJ2-5; D possibly uses TRBD1 or TRBD2 (5 bases each). Germline V gene lookup returns CDR1 SGHRS and CDR2 YFSETQ. Trimming removed 2 bases from V and 4 bases from J, with 6 bases in between. The CDR3 is 12 residues long. CDR3 bases: TGCGCCAGCAGCTTTGGGACAGAGACCCAGTACTTC. Protein sequence: CASSFGTETQYF.

The chain uses TRBV7-9 and TRBJ1-1; TRBD1 matches at 7 bases. The germline gives CDR1 SEHNR, CDR2 FQNEAQ (reference sequence). J lost 0 bases, V lost 4 bases, and 2 bases had no gene match. The CDR3 is made up of 14 amino acids. CDR3 residues: CASSSGQLNTEAFF. DNA for the CDR3: TGTGCCAGCAGCTCGGGACAGCTGAACACTGAAGCTTTCTTT.

This rearrangement joins TRBV7-8 to TRBJ2-2; no clear D. This CDR3 comprises 15 residues. Germline loops: CDR1 SGHVS, CDR2 FQNEAQ. V lost 3 bases and J lost 6, with 14 bases in between. CDR3 sequence: CASSFLGLWAGELFF. The CDR3 DNA reads TGTGCCAGCAGCTTTCTGGGCCTCTGGGCCGGGGAGCTGTTTTTT. The entire variable domain, with the rest obtained from reference TRBV7-8 and TRBJ2-2, is as follows: GAGVSQSPRYKVAKRGQDVALRCDPISGHVSLFWYQQALGQGPEFLTYFQNEAQLDKSGLPSDRFFAERPEGSVSTLKIQRTQQEDSAVYLCASSFLGLWAGELFFGEGSRLTVL.

The chain links TRBV11-2 to TRBJ1-6, with a weak D call TRBD1 (6 bases). This CDR3 has 16 residues. V was pared by 0 bases and J by 7 bases, with 13 bases between. The germline CDR1 and CDR2 sequences are SGHAT and FQNNGV. The CDR3 region has the DNA TGTGCCAGCAGCTTAGAGGGGGGGCTCGGCAATTCACCCCTCCACTTT. It specifies CASSLEGGLGNSPLHF. Together with reference TRBV11-2 and TRBJ1-6, the CDR3 gives the full variable domain: EAGVAQSPRYKIIEKRQSVAFWCNPISGHATLYWYQQILGQGPKLLIQFQNNGVVDDSQLPKDRFSAERLKGVDSTLKIQPAKLEDSAVYLCASSLEGGLGNSPLHFGNGTRLTVT.

The chain employs TRBV2 and TRBJ1-5; 9 nucleotides line up with TRBD1. Per the germline V gene, CDR1 is SNHLY and CDR2 is FYNNEI. Trimming cost V 11 bases and J 0 bases; bases outside gene matches: 2. This CDR3 has 13 amino acids. The CDR3 protein is CAGGQGSNQPQHF. In DNA, the CDR3 is TGTGCCGGGGGACAGGGTAGCAATCAGCCCCAGCATTTT.

This chain uses TRBV29-1 with TRBJ2-5; possibly TRBD2 for D (7 bases). Trimming cost V 0 bases and J 9 bases, with 8 bases left between them. The CDR3 length is 11 residues. Germline-derived CDR1 and CDR2 are SQVTM and ANQGSEA. DNA of the CDR3: TGCAGCGTTGAAGAGGGGGGGCCCCAGTACTTC. Translation: CSVEEGGPQYF.

This clone was detected many times. The V and J genes are TRBV11-2 and TRBJ1-1; D may be TRBD1 (6 bases). Germline V lookup: CDR1 SGHAT, CDR2 FQNNGV. V lost 7 bases and J 6 bases, leaving 18 bases between the germline ends. CDR3 length: 14 amino acids. CDR3 in amino acids: CASKTDSGYPEAFF. CDR3 bases: TGTGCCAGCAAGACGGACAGTGGGTACCCTGAAGCTTTCTTT.

The chain links TRBV2 to TRBJ1-5; a weak D match, TRBD1 (5 bases). CDR1 is SNHLY and CDR2 is FYNNEI in the germline V gene. The CDR3 has 14 residues. Trimming stripped 8 bases from V and 5 bases from J, with 16 bases between. The CDR3 DNA sequence: TGTGCCAGCGCTTCCGGGACCGGGTATCAGCCCCAGCATTTT. It is translated as CASASGTGYQPQHF.

CDR3: CASSQAGENTEAFF. DNA for the CDR3: TGCGCCAGCAGCCAAGCGGGGGAGAACACTGAAGCTTTCTTT. The V gene is TRBV4-1, the J gene TRBJ1-1, with a tentative D call TRBD1 (5 bases). The germline V and J ends were trimmed by 1 base and 1 base, with 7 bases remaining between them. Germline CDR1 is MGHRA and CDR2 is YSYEKL. This CDR3 has 14 amino acids.